The T cell receptor beta chain under discussion was sequenced for a study of monozygotic twins with inflammatory bowel disease. Findings of the study overall: IBD patients had lower TCRbeta diversity (inverse Simpson) than healthy co-twins.

Total RNA input per TCR library was 3500 ng. TCRdb re-analyzed the 5' RACE reads; it lists each CDR3 protein once, without DNA. The listing contains around 200,000 distinct CDR3 sequences. As to this clonotype: Its cognate antigen is unknown.

Sequenced sample: blood. The sequence came from a human donor with ulcerative colitis or Crohn's disease, or a healthy co-twin of an affected twin (not recorded which).

CDR3 protein: CASSLAPQANYGYTF. J is TRBJ1-2 and V is TRBV7-2. Germline V lookup: CDR1 SGHTA, CDR2 FQGNSA. This CDR3 has 15 residues.